Given below is one T cell receptor beta chain in context. The antigen remains unidentified. This sample is part of a study of shared clonotypes between healthy human individuals. Naive CD45RA+ and memory CD45RA-negative subsets were split from CD4+ cells. Profiled with immunoSEQ multiplex PCR; TCRdb holds only in-frame clones, not every one. The table lists roughly 2,300,000 clones, roughly 90% of them singletons, with 0.37% in the top ten. Findings of the study overall: With few donors, the genetic and exposure-history diversity represented was limited. Generally, estimated richness proved larger in naive subsets than it did in memory subsets. Shared clonotypes: about 4.6% naive CD4, around 4% naive CD8, about 2.5% memory CD4, about 0.4% memory CD8.

Material for sequencing was naive CD4+ T cells from PBMCs. The subset here: CD45RA+ positively selected. The sequence was collected from a man aged 18 to 30 in good health. Some clones in this sample may be carry-over from other donors' samples.

The CDR3 nucleotides are TGTGCCAGCAGCTTTACAGGGGACCTACAAGAGACCCAGTACTTC. Amino acid sequence: CASSFTGDLQETQYF. The chain links TRBV7-6 to TRBJ2-5; 7 bases are shared with TRBD1. The CDR3 has 15 residues. Germline values: CDR1 SGHVS, CDR2 FNYEAQ. V was clipped by 3 bases and J by 2 bases; unmatched bases: 6.